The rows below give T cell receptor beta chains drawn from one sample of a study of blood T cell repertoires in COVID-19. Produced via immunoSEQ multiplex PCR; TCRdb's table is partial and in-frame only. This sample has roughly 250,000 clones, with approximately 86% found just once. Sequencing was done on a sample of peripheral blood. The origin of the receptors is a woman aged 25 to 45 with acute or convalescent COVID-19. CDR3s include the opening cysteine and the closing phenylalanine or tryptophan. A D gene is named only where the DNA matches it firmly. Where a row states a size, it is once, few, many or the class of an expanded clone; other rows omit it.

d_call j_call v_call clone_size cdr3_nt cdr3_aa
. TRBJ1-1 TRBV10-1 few TGCGCCAGCAGCCCCAGGCCCCGGGGCACTGAAGCTTTCTTT CASSPRPRGTEAFF
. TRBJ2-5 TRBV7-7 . TGTGCTAGCAGCTTAGCGAAGGCGGGGGAGACCCAGTACTTC CASSLAKAGETQYF
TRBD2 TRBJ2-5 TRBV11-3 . TGTGCCAGCAGCTCGAGAGGGGTTAGCGGGAGGCGAGAGACCCAGTACTTC CASSSRGVSGRRETQYF
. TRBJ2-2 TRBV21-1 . TGTGCCAGCAGCAAATTCCGCAGGGCGAACACCGGGGAGCTGTTTTTT CASSKFRRANTGELFF
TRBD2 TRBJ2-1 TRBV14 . TGTGCCAGCAGCCCTACAGCGGGAGGGCGCTACAATGAGCAGTTCTTC CASSPTAGGRYNEQFF
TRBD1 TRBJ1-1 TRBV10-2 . TGCGCCAGCAGCGCTCTCCAGGGGGCCTTGAACACTGAAGCTTTCTTT CASSALQGALNTEAFF
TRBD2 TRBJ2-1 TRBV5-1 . TGCGCCAGCAGCTTGGTACTAGCGGGGGCCAATGAGCAGTTCTTC CASSLVLAGANEQFF
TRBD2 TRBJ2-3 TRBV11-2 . TGTGCCAGCAGCCAATTAGCGGGAGGCTCCACAGATACGCAGTATTTT CASSQLAGGSTDTQYF
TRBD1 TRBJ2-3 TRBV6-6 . TGTGCCAGCAGCCCTGGGGACAGGGCAAGTTTT CASSPGDRASF
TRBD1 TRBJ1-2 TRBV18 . TGTGCCAGCTCACCAGGAGGGACAGGGGACTATGGCTACACCTTC CASSPGGTGDYGYTF
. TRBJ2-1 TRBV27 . TGTGCCAGCAGCCCAGTAGGGACTTCCTATGAGCAGTTCTTC CASSPVGTSYEQFF
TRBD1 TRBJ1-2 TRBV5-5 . TGTGCCAGCAGCCCCACGGACAGGGACTATGGCTACACCTTC CASSPTDRDYGYTF
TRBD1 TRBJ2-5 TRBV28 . TGTGCCAGCAGTTTGGTCCGACAGGGGGCGGAGGAGACCCAGTACTTC CASSLVRQGAEETQYF
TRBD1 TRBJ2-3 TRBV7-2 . TGTGCCAGCAGCTTGAGAGGGGGCAGTACAGATACGCAGTATTTT CASSLRGGSTDTQYF
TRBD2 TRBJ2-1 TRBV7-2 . TGTGCCAGCAGGCTCGTAGGGACTAGCGGCAATGAGCAGTTCTTC CASRLVGTSGNEQFF
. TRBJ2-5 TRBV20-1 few TGCAGTGCTAGGATTGGCGAGACCCAGTACTTC CSARIGETQYF
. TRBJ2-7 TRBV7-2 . TGTGCCAGCAGCCCTGGTCCAGGGTATTACGAGCAGTACTTC CASSPGPGYYEQYF
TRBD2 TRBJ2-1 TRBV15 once TGTGCCACCCGCGGGAGGGCCTATGAGCAGTTCTTC CATRGRAYEQFF
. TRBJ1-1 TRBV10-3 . TGTGCCATCAGTGAGGGAGTTTTCACTGAAGCTTTCTTT CAISEGVFTEAFF
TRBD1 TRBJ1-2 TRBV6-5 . TGTGCCAGCAGTTTGACAGGGGGGCCCCTCTATGGCTACACCTTC CASSLTGGPLYGYTF
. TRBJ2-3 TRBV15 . TGTGCCACCAGCGATGCGGCAGGGAGCACAGATACGCAGTATTTT CATSDAAGSTDTQYF
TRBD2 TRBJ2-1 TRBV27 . TGTGCCAGCAGTTTCCTCGGACTAGCGGGAGTCCCTTACAATGAGCAGTTCTTC CASSFLGLAGVPYNEQFF
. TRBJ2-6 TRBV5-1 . TGCGCCAGCAGCACATACTCTGGGGCCAACGTCCTGACTTTC CASSTYSGANVLTF
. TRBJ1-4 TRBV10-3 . TGTGCCATCAGTGAGTCGGGGGCGAGTTTTGAAAAACTGTTTTTT CAISESGASFEKLFF
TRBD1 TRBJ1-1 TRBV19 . TGTGCCAGTAGTACCTTGGACAGGGGCAACACTGAAGCTTTCTTT CASSTLDRGNTEAFF
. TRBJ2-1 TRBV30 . TGTGCCTGGAGACCCGGGAACGGCTACAATGAGCAGTTCTTC CAWRPGNGYNEQFF
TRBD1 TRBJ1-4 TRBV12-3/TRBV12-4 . TGTGCCAGCAGTTTGGGACAGTGGTTGTTTTTT CASSLGQWLFF
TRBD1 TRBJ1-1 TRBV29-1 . TGCAGCCCCAGCCGGGCAGGGGGGATGAACACTGAAGCTTTCTTT CSPSRAGGMNTEAFF
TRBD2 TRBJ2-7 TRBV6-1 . TGTGCCAGCAGTGAACTAGCGGGAGCCCCCCACGAGCAGTACTTC CASSELAGAPHEQYF
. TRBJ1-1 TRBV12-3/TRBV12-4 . TGTGCCAGTGACCGCCCGGGGAACACTGAAGCTTTCTTT CASDRPGNTEAFF
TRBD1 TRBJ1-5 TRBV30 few TGTGCCTGGGAGACAGGGGGCAATCAGCCCCAGCATTTT CAWETGGNQPQHF
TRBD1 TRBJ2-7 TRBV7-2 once TGTGCCAGCAGCTCTCCCGGACAGGGGGTATACGAGCAGTACTTC CASSSPGQGVYEQYF
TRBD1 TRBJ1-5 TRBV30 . TGTGCCTGGGCTGGACAGGGCAATCAGCCCCAGCATTTT CAWAGQGNQPQHF
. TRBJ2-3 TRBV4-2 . TGTGCCAGCAGCCGTAGCGGCACCACAGATACGCAGTATTTT CASSRSGTTDTQYF
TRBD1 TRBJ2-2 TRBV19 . TGTGCCAGTAGTAGACGGAATAGGGGGCGAAAGACCGGGGAGCTGTTTTTT CASSRRNRGRKTGELFF
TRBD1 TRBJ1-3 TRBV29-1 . TGCAGCGTTCGCTCGGGACAGCCTAACTCTGGAAACACCATATATTTT CSVRSGQPNSGNTIYF
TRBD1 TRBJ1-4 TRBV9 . TGTGCCAGCAGCATCCAGACAGGGTCTAATGAAAAACTGTTTTTT CASSIQTGSNEKLFF
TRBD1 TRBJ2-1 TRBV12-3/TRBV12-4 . TGTGCCAGCCAGGGGGCAGGGGTGACTGAGCAGTTCTTC CASQGAGVTEQFF
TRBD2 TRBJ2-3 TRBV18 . TGTGCCAGCTCACCTTACGTGAGCGGGAGTACAGATACGCAGTATTTT CASSPYVSGSTDTQYF
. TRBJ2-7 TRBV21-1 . TGTGCCAGCAGCACCCCCAGTGGTAGGGACAACTACGAGCAGTACTTC CASSTPSGRDNYEQYF
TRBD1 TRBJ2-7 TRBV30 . TGTGCCTGGAGTGTGGGACAGGGAGGCTACGAGCAGTACTTC CAWSVGQGGYEQYF
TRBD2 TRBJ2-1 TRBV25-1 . TGTGCCAGCAGTGAACGGGGGCGGGAGGGCCTGGGTTGGGAGCAGTTCTTC CASSERGREGLGWEQFF
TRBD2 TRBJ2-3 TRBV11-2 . TGTGCCAGCAGCTTGAGGCGGGGGGGGACAGATACGCAGTATTTT CASSLRRGGTDTQYF
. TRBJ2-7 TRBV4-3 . TGCGCCAGCAGCCAAGAGGGGACTCCCTCCTACGAGCAGTACTTC CASSQEGTPSYEQYF
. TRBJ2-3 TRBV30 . TGTGCCTGGAGTCGATTAAAAGCTAGCAGAAGCACAGATACGCAGTATTTT CAWSRLKASRSTDTQYF
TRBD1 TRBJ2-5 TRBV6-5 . TGTGCCAGCATAAGGACAGGGGTGACCCAGTACTTC CASIRTGVTQYF
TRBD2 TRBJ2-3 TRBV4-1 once TGCGCCAGCAGCCAGCGACTAGCGGCCCAGAGTACAGATACGCAGTATTTT CASSQRLAAQSTDTQYF
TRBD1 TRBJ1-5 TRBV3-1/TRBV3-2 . TGTGCCAGCAGAACGTCAGGGACAGGGGATAAGGACCAGCCCCAGCATTTT CASRTSGTGDKDQPQHF
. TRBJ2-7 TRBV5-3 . TGTGCCAGAAGCTGCCGGGACTTCTCCTACGAGCAGTACTTC CARSCRDFSYEQYF
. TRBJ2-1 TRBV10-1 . TGCGCCAGCAGTGAGGGGGGAGGCAATAATGAGCAGTTCTTC CASSEGGGNNEQFF
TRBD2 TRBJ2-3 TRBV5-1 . TGCGCCAGCAGCTGGACTAGCGGGAGAGACGATACGCAGTATTTT CASSWTSGRDDTQYF
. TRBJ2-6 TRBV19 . TGTGCCAGTAGTATACAGGGCCCTGGGGCCAACGTCCTGACTTTC CASSIQGPGANVLTF
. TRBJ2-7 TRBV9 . TGTGCCAGCAGCGTAGGTGGGGCGGACTACGAGCAGTACTTC CASSVGGADYEQYF
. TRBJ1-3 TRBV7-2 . TGTGCCAGCAGCTCGTGGTTGGGGGGGGGAAACACCATATATTTT CASSSWLGGGNTIYF
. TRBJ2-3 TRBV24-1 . TGTGCCACCAGCGGAGGCGTTCAAGGTGCGCAGTATTTT CATSGGVQGAQYF
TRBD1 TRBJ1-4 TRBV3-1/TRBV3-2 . TGTGCCAGCAGCGAAGGGACAGGGAATGAAAAACTGTTTTTT CASSEGTGNEKLFF
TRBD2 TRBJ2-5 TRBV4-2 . TGTGCCAGCAGCCACCCAACTAGCGGACCGTACCAAGAGACCCAGTACTTC CASSHPTSGPYQETQYF
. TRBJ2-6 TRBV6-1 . TGTGCCAGCAGTGAAAAGGAGTATCGGGGTGTCTCTGGGGCCAACGTCCTGACTTTC CASSEKEYRGVSGANVLTF